The clone carrying this T cell receptor (beta chain) was seen more than once but under ten times. Antigen: not known. The CDR3 loop spans 13 amino acids. Looked up from germline, CDR1 is SQVTM and CDR2 is ANQGSEA. Between the trimmed V and J ends, which lost 1 base and 5 bases, there was a span of 11 bases. Extraction and reverse transcription of RNA yielded cDNA as the sequencing template. Generated by immunoSEQ multiplex PCR, the TCRdb table keeps only in-frame clones and is missing some. The sample has some 130,000 clones; approximately 49% are singletons. This record comes from a study of CD8+ T cells in alopecia areata. Study context: Tofacitinib was taken orally by treated patients, and the dose was 5 to 10 mg twice daily.

Individuals with alopecia areata gave both lesional scalp punch biopsies and peripheral blood for collection. Study outcomes and limitations: Shared TCR sequences were less clear between patients than in mice, possibly partly from HLA diversity. Scalp samples also yield sequences from resident alphabeta T cells of normal skin.

The sequence was collected from a human donor with alopecia areata. The V gene is TRBV29-1, the J gene TRBJ2-5; D is uncertain. This material consisted of CD8+ T cells sorted from blood, taken at week 0. This chain's CDR3 is CSVEGLDAETQYF. CDR3 bases: TGCAGCGTTGAAGGTTTAGATGCGGAGACCCAGTACTTC. The full variable domain, completed using reference TRBV29-1 and TRBJ2-5, is SAVISQKPSRDICQRGTSLTIQCQVDSQVTMMFWYRQQPGQSLTLIATANQGSEATYESGFVIDKFPISRPNLTFSTLTVSNMSPEDSSIYLCSVEGLDAETQYFGPGTRLLVL.